The 3 T cell receptor beta chains below come from one sample, sequenced in a study of T cell responses to AZD1222 COVID-19 vaccine. The assay was immunoSEQ multiplex PCR, and TCRdb's table has in-frame clones only and misses some. The sample has approximately 160,000 clones; just under 95% are singletons. The sample in question was peripheral blood, obtained on day 0 of AZD1222 vaccination. The receptors originated from an adult in good health.

This sequence joins TRBV5-1 and TRBJ2-5; 9 positions match TRBD1. V dropped 3 bases and J dropped 5; count of bases not matched to a gene: 5. The V gene's germline CDR1 is SGHRS and CDR2 YFSETQ. The CDR3 extends over 14 amino acids. The DNA of the CDR3 is TGCGCCAGCAGCTCCGGGACAGGGAGTGAGACCCAGTACTTC. This codes for CASSSGTGSETQYF. Based on the CDR3 plus reference TRBV5-1 and TRBJ2-5, the full variable domain is KAGVTQTPRYLIKTRGQQVTLSCSPISGHRSVSWYQQTPGQGLQFLFEYFSETQRNKGNFPGRFSGRQFSNSRSEMNVSTLELGDSALYLCASSSGTGSETQYFGPGTRLLVL.

By share, this clone counts as medium-sized. The gene calls are TRBV6-4 and TRBJ2-2; TRBD2 aligns across 9 bases. From germline, CDR1 is MRHNA and CDR2 SNTAGT. The length of the CDR3 is 14 residues. Trimming took 4 bases from V and 3 from J; bases not matched to a gene: 0. CDR3 sequence reads: CASSVAGDTGELFF. CDR3 bases: TGTGCCAGCAGTGTAGCGGGGGACACCGGGGAGCTGTTTTTT.

This clone was observed once. J is TRBJ1-1 and V is TRBV6-5; no clear D. Trimming left V 2 bases short and J 8 bases short, with 6 bases between. The germline gives CDR1 MNHEY, CDR2 SVGAGI. This CDR3 comprises 11 residues. The CDR3: CASSYGREAFF. CDR3 DNA: TGTGCCAGCAGTTACGGGCGGGAAGCTTTCTTT.